This T cell receptor beta chain came from a study of blood T cell repertoires in COVID-19 (dated by TCRdb to 2018 to 2020). About the full investigation: Samples covering the acute and convalescent phases of COVID-19 were provided by collaborators in the United States, Italy and Spain. The prospective study material was composed of cDNA or gDNA derived from T cells, B-cell-depleted T cells, or PBMCs. Deeply sampled blood TCRbeta repertoires from subjects exposed to, actively infected with, or recovered from COVID-19 were included in the dataset. The repertoires were released in a freely available public database meant as a resource for research on the immune response to SARS-CoV-2. Samples came from the ongoing ImmuneRACE study (first 160 participants) plus 1,254 subjects from 6 global collaborators. A de-identified subject ID, COVID-19 status, age in years and sex were almost always included in the sample metadata. Where available, HLA class I and class II types were obtained from metadata supplied by the sample provider rather than from assay-based typing.

Enrolling through a virtual design, the prospective study's participants ranged in age from roughly 18 to 89 years and lived across roughly 24 United States geographic areas. To assign participants to cohorts, the prospective study relied on clinical history that participants themselves reported in a screening survey and a study questionnaire. Recovered participants in ImmuneRACE Cohort 3 were defined by two consecutive negative NP/OP PCR tests, clearance by a healthcare professional, or resolution of symptoms. Mobile phlebotomists in the prospective study collected whole blood, serum and a nasopharyngeal or oropharyngeal swab from every participant. Over a roughly two-month period, participants in the prospective study had the option of providing additional blood draws and questionnaires. Before DNA extraction, blood samples from the prospective study were shipped at room temperature or frozen.

Beyond this particular receptor, the publication reports: The quantity of clinical and demographic metadata differed by source and by participant and was supplied without curation.

The CDR3 contains 14 residues, cysteine and phenylalanine counted. The entry retains the CDR3 DNA only, 42 bases that are in frame from base 1. A distance of 11 bases separates the germline ends of V and J, which lose 5 bases and 3 bases respectively. From a lookup of the germline V gene, CDR1 and CDR2 are MGHRA and YSYEKL. As to this clone: Its antigen remains undetermined. The record has no base qualities; no much larger clone is one base away.

The immunoSEQ Assay, a bias-controlled multiplex PCR, was used to amplify TCRbeta CDR3 regions from genomic DNA. On the authors' methods: The number of nucleated cells in each sample was estimated from the amplification of reference gene primers within the assay. To quantify the absolute abundance of each unique TCRbeta CDR3 rearrangement, sequence reads were collapsed and filtered. For each sample, productive Simpson clonality was calculated as the square root of Simpson's diversity index across productive rearrangements. TCRdb's version of the immuneACCESS table is confined to in-frame rearrangements and falls short of the full clone set. An unresolved V gene accounts for under half of the shortfall where checked; the remainder is of unknown origin. D and trimming come from the DNA, and the V and J calls and clone size come from that table. This sample is represented by some 270,000 clones; 70% to 90% of them were singletons. Clones ranked in the top ten supply around 4.5% of the sample.

The source material was PBMCs or T cells enriched from blood (not recorded which). The source is a woman in her twenties or thirties who had recovered from COVID-19. The V and J genes are TRBV4-1 and TRBJ1-5; possibly the D gene is TRBD1, per 5 matching bases. The DNA reads as follows: TGCGCCAGCAGCTCCGACAGCAACAATCAGCCCCAGCATTTT. The translation is CASSSDSNNQPQHF.